Listed below are T cell receptor beta chains from one sample, sequenced in a study of T cell responses to AZD1222 COVID-19 vaccine. TCRdb's copy holds only in-frame clones and misses some; the assay was immunoSEQ multiplex PCR. The sample holds about 54,000 clones, roughly 90% seen once. Sequencing used peripheral blood, obtained 28 days after the second AZD1222 dose. The source of these receptors is an adult who received the AZD1222 COVID-19 vaccine. CDR3s include the opening cysteine and the closing phenylalanine or tryptophan. The D gene is left open where the match is weak. Size is omitted from some rows. Given values are once, few, many or a class for expanded clones.

size: NA
J: TRBJ2-6
D: NA
V: TRBV21-1
length: 18
CDR3: CASSNVPDREPGANVLTF
DNA: TGTGCCAGCAGCAATGTACCCGACAGGGAGCCCGGGGCCAACGTCCTGACTTTC

size: few
J: TRBJ1-3
D: NA
V: TRBV5-5
length: 16
CDR3: CASSLVGSSSGNTIYF
DNA: TGTGCCAGCAGCTTGGTGGGGAGCTCCTCTGGAAACACCATATATTTT

size: NA
J: TRBJ2-1
D: NA
V: TRBV7-2
length: 15
CDR3: CASSYSGDPYNEQFF
DNA: TGTGCCAGCAGCTACTCGGGAGACCCCTACAATGAGCAGTTCTTC

size: once
J: TRBJ1-1
D: TRBD1
V: TRBV5-4
length: 15
CDR3: CASSLQDRGRPEAFF
DNA: TGTGCCAGCAGCTTGCAAGACAGGGGGCGACCTGAAGCTTTCTTT

size: NA
J: TRBJ2-2
D: NA
V: TRBV7-9
length: 18
CDR3: CASSFQAYSRKYTGELFF
DNA: TGTGCCAGCAGCTTCCAAGCTTATTCTAGGAAATACACCGGGGAGCTGTTTTTT

size: NA
J: TRBJ2-5
D: NA
V: TRBV10-1
length: 13
CDR3: CASSEPGQETQYF
DNA: TGCGCCAGCAGTGAGCCAGGGCAAGAGACCCAGTACTTC

size: NA
J: TRBJ1-4
D: NA
V: TRBV29-1
length: 15
CDR3: CSVEGGGATNEKLFF
DNA: TGCAGCGTTGAAGGGGGGGGTGCAACTAATGAAAAACTGTTTTTT

size: NA
J: TRBJ1-5
D: NA
V: TRBV6-5
length: 12
CDR3: CASRRTNQPQHF
DNA: TGTGCCAGCAGACGGACCAATCAGCCCCAGCATTTT

size: NA
J: TRBJ1-5
D: NA
V: TRBV12-5
length: 16
CDR3: CASGLVRRQLHQPQHF
DNA: TGTGCTAGTGGTTTGGTACGAAGACAGTTACATCAGCCCCAGCATTTT

size: NA
J: TRBJ2-2
D: NA
V: TRBV12-3/TRBV12-4
length: 12
CDR3: CASSRDAGELFF
DNA: TGTGCCAGCAGCAGGGACGCCGGGGAGCTGTTTTTT

size: NA
J: TRBJ2-1
D: NA
V: TRBV5-1
length: 16
CDR3: CASSLGSAGIGDEQFF
DNA: TGCGCCAGCAGCTTAGGTTCGGCGGGAATCGGGGATGAGCAGTTCTTC

size: NA
J: TRBJ1-1
D: NA
V: TRBV28
length: 14
CDR3: CASSFMGRSTEAFF
DNA: TGTGCCAGCAGTTTTATGGGAAGATCCACTGAAGCTTTCTTT

size: NA
J: TRBJ2-2
D: TRBD1
V: TRBV24-1
length: 15
CDR3: CATRGTGFDTGELFF
DNA: TGTGCCACCAGGGGGACAGGGTTCGACACCGGGGAGCTGTTTTTT

size: NA
J: TRBJ2-6
D: NA
V: TRBV27
length: 17
CDR3: CATKNSYESSGANVLTF
DNA: TGTGCCACCAAAAACAGCTATGAGAGCTCTGGGGCCAACGTCCTGACTTTC

size: once
J: TRBJ2-1
D: NA
V: TRBV29-1
length: 12
CDR3: CSVVGGPNEQFF
DNA: TGCAGCGTCGTGGGGGGGCCGAATGAGCAGTTCTTC

size: NA
J: TRBJ2-2
D: NA
V: TRBV7-9
length: 15
CDR3: CASSSTDPNTGELFF
DNA: TGTGCCAGCAGCTCTACGGACCCTAACACCGGGGAGCTGTTTTTT

size: NA
J: TRBJ2-1
D: NA
V: TRBV10-2
length: 17
CDR3: CASSESIQETNYNEQFF
DNA: TGCGCCAGCAGTGAGTCGATCCAGGAGACCAACTACAATGAGCAGTTCTTC

size: NA
J: TRBJ2-3
D: TRBD1
V: TRBV6-5
length: 14
CDR3: CASSGGQGRDTQYF
DNA: TGTGCCAGCTCTGGAGGACAGGGTAGGGATACGCAGTATTTT

size: NA
J: TRBJ2-1
D: TRBD2
V: TRBV11-3
length: 14
CDR3: CASSLTTGGNEQFF
DNA: TGTGCCAGCAGCTTAACTACGGGGGGCAATGAGCAGTTCTTC

size: NA
J: TRBJ1-6
D: NA
V: TRBV6-1
length: 13
CDR3: CASSDGKDSPLHF
DNA: TGTGCCAGCAGTGATGGGAAGGATTCACCCCTCCACTTT

size: NA
J: TRBJ2-3
D: NA
V: TRBV19
length: 15
CDR3: CASSIEGTHTDTQYF
DNA: TGTGCCAGTAGTATAGAGGGAACACACACAGATACGCAGTATTTT

size: NA
J: TRBJ1-1
D: NA
V: TRBV9
length: 14
CDR3: CASSSGPLNTEAFF
DNA: TGTGCCAGCAGCAGCGGACCTTTGAACACTGAAGCTTTCTTT

size: NA
J: TRBJ1-2
D: TRBD1
V: TRBV24-1
length: 14
CDR3: CATSETGWEEGYTF
DNA: TGTGCCACCAGTGAGACAGGGTGGGAAGAGGGCTACACCTTC

size: once
J: TRBJ2-1
D: TRBD1
V: TRBV7-9
length: 18
CDR3: CASSLPRTGARSYNEQFF
DNA: TGTGCCAGCAGCTTGCCACGGACAGGGGCCCGCTCCTACAATGAGCAGTTCTTC

size: NA
J: TRBJ1-2
D: NA
V: TRBV9
length: 12
CDR3: CASRGRNYGYTF
DNA: TGTGCCAGCAGAGGGAGAAACTATGGCTACACCTTC

size: NA
J: TRBJ2-1
D: TRBD2
V: TRBV5-6
length: 15
CDR3: CASSWLPSGSDEQFF
DNA: TGTGCCAGCAGCTGGTTGCCTAGCGGGAGCGATGAGCAGTTCTTC

size: few
J: TRBJ2-3
D: NA
V: TRBV3-1/TRBV3-2
length: 13
CDR3: CASSPVGTDTQYF
DNA: TGTGCCAGCAGCCCCGTTGGCACAGATACGCAGTATTTT

size: NA
J: TRBJ1-1
D: NA
V: TRBV4-2
length: 15
CDR3: CASSQASGIRTEAFF
DNA: TGTGCCAGCAGCCAAGCCTCGGGAATAAGGACTGAAGCTTTCTTT

size: NA
J: TRBJ2-5
D: NA
V: TRBV7-8
length: 14
CDR3: CASSLYGSWETQYF
DNA: TGTGCCAGCAGCTTATACGGGAGTTGGGAGACCCAGTACTTC

size: NA
J: TRBJ2-7
D: TRBD1
V: TRBV5-1
length: 13
CDR3: CASSLPSGGEQYF
DNA: TGCGCCAGCAGCTTGCCATCAGGGGGCGAGCAGTACTTC

size: NA
J: TRBJ2-7
D: TRBD1
V: TRBV7-3
length: 14
CDR3: CASSFAGGSYEQYF
DNA: TGTGCCAGCAGCTTTGCAGGGGGATCCTACGAGCAGTACTTC

size: NA
J: TRBJ2-7
D: TRBD2
V: TRBV19
length: 18
CDR3: CASSLFIWTSGRIHEQYF
DNA: TGTGCCAGTAGTTTGTTTATATGGACTAGCGGGAGGATCCACGAGCAGTACTTC

size: NA
J: TRBJ2-1
D: TRBD2
V: TRBV7-6
length: 18
CDR3: CASSLGLAGGPSYNEQFF
DNA: TGTGCCAGCAGCTTAGGACTAGCGGGAGGGCCCTCCTACAATGAGCAGTTCTTC

size: NA
J: TRBJ2-3
D: TRBD1
V: TRBV13
length: 17
CDR3: CASSSRTGGVVTDTQYF
DNA: TGTGCCAGCAGCTCCCGGACAGGGGGCGTCGTGACAGATACGCAGTATTTT

size: few
J: TRBJ2-7
D: TRBD1
V: TRBV2
length: 14
CDR3: CASSGDRGLHEQYF
DNA: TGTGCCAGCAGCGGAGACAGGGGTCTCCACGAGCAGTACTTC

size: few
J: TRBJ2-1
D: TRBD2
V: TRBV5-4
length: 14
CDR3: CASSSRDYYNEQFF
DNA: TGTGCCAGCAGCTCCCGGGACTATTACAATGAGCAGTTCTTC

size: NA
J: TRBJ2-2
D: NA
V: TRBV11-2
length: 16
CDR3: CASSPSPGGTTGELFF
DNA: TGTGCCAGCAGCCCATCTCCAGGGGGGACCACCGGGGAGCTGTTTTTT

size: NA
J: TRBJ2-5
D: NA
V: TRBV29-1
length: 12
CDR3: CSVRLARETQYF
DNA: TGCAGCGTTCGACTCGCTCGGGAGACCCAGTACTTC

size: NA
J: TRBJ1-2
D: NA
V: TRBV2
length: 13
CDR3: CASSGDGGYGYTF
DNA: TGTGCCAGCAGTGGGGACGGAGGCTATGGCTACACCTTC

size: NA
J: TRBJ1-1
D: NA
V: TRBV30
length: 14
CDR3: CTLWGSSVRTEAFF
DNA: TGTACCCTCTGGGGCTCCAGCGTGCGCACTGAAGCTTTCTTT